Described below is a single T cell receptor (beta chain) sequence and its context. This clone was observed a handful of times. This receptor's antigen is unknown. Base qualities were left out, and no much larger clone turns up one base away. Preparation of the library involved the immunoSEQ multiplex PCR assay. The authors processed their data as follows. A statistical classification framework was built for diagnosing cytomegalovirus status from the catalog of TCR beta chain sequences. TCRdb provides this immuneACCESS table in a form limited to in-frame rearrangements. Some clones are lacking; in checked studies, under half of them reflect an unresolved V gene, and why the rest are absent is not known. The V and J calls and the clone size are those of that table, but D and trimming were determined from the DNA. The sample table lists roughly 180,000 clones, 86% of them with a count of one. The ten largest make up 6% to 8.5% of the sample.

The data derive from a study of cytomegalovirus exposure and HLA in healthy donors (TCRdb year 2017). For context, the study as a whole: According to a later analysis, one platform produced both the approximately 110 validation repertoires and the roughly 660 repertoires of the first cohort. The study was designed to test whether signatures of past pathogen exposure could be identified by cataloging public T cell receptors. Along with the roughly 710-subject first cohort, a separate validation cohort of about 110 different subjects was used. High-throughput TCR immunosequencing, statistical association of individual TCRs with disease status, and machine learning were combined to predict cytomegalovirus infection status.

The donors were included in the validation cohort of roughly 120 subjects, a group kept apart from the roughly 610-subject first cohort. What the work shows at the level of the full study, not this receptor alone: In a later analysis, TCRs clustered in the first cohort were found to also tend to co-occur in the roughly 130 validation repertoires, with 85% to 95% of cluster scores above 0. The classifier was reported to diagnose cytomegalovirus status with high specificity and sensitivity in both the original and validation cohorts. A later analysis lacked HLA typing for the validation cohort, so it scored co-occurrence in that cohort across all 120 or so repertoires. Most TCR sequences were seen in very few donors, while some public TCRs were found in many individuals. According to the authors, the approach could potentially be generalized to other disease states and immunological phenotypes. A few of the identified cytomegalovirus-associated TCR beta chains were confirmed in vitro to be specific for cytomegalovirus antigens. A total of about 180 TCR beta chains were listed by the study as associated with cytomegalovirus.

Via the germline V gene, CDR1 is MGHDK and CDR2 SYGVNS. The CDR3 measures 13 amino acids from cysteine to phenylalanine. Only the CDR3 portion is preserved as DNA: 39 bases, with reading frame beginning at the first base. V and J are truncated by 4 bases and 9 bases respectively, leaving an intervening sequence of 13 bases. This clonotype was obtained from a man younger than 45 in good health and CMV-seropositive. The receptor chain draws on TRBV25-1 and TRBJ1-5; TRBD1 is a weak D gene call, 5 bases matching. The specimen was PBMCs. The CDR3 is CASSVAGKGPQHF. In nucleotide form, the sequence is TGTGCCAGCAGTGTGGCAGGGAAAGGGCCCCAGCATTTT.